One and the same sample provided the 16 T cell receptor beta chains below, sequenced in a study of chemoradiotherapy in HPV16-positive cancers (dated by TCRdb to the early 2020s). Library preparation used the immunoSEQ multiplex PCR assay. TCRdb re-hosts the immuneACCESS table, in-frame sequences only. Its copies lack some clones; in the studies checked, an unresolved V gene accounts for under half of them, and the cause for the rest is not known. The sample table records approximately 12,000 clones; roughly 92% of these occur just once. Together, the top ten hold less than 2% of the sample. Sequenced here: blood, sampled from a patient who underwent chemoradiotherapy. Receptors originate from a human donor with HPV-associated anogenital cancer.

V is TRBV18 and J is TRBJ1-1; perhaps TRBD1 as D (6 bases). V was pared by 6 bases and J by 0 bases, with 14 bases between. The germline CDR1 and CDR2 sequences are KGHSH and LQKENI. CDR3 length equals 15 residues. The chain's CDR3 is CASSARDKMNTEAFF. The CDR3 nucleotides read TGTGCCAGCTCCGCCCGGGACAAGATGAACACTGAAGCTTTCTTT.

The chain employs TRBV6-4 and TRBJ2-1; 9 nucleotides agree with TRBD2. After removal of 3 bases from V and 3 bases from J, the junction contained 0 bases not matched to a gene. From germline, CDR1 is MRHNA and CDR2 SNTAGT. There are 14 residues in the CDR3. The CDR3 here is CASSEAGGYNEQFF. CDR3 coding DNA: TGTGCCAGCAGTGAAGCGGGGGGCTACAATGAGCAGTTCTTC.

The chain links TRBV5-1 to TRBJ1-2; D gene unclear. The CDR3 consists of 15 residues. The germline V gene encodes CDR1 SGHRS and CDR2 YFSETQ. Trimming shortened V by 4 bases and J by 3 bases, and 16 bases separated the two germline ends. Here the CDR3 DNA reads TGCGCCAGCAGCGTTTCGGGCAAAACTTACTATGGCTACACCTTC. Its translation is CASSVSGKTYYGYTF.

The rearrangement joins TRBV5-4 to TRBJ2-3, with D uncertain. Trimming shortened V by 0 bases and J by 0 bases, and 8 bases separated the two germline ends. CDR3 length: 15 amino acids. In germline, CDR1 is SGHNT, CDR2 YYREEE (reference sequence). CDR3: CASSLASTSTDTQYF. The CDR3 DNA reads as TGTGCCAGCAGCTTGGCGAGCACTAGCACAGATACGCAGTATTTT.

The genes are TRBV19 and TRBJ1-5; D may be TRBD1 (5 bases). This CDR3 has 14 amino acids. V lost 7 bases, J lost 0 bases, and 10 bases lay in between. Per germline, CDR1 LNHDA and CDR2 SQIVND (reference sequence). The CDR3 region has the DNA TGTGCCAGTACCCGACAGAATAGCAATCAGCCCCAGCATTTT. As protein: CASTRQNSNQPQHF. Full variable domain (outside the CDR3, taken from reference TRBV19 and TRBJ1-5): DGGITQSPKYLFRKEGQNVTLSCEQNLNHDAMYWYRQDPGQGLRLIYYSQIVNDFQKGDIAEGYSVSREKKESFPLTVTSAQKNPTAFYLCASTRQNSNQPQHFGDGTRLSIL.

The chain employs TRBV20-1 and TRBJ2-7; D ambiguous. The CDR3 has 11 residues. Between the trimmed V and J ends, which lost 5 bases and 1 base, there was a span of 6 bases. CDR1 and CDR2 from the germline V gene are DFQATT and SNEGSKA (reference sequence). CDR3 sequence reads: CSAGISYEQYF. DNA of the CDR3: TGCAGTGCTGGGATTTCCTACGAGCAGTACTTC.

As DNA, the CDR3 is TGTGCCAGCAGCTTAACCGGGGGCGGGGGTCTTTACAATGAGCAGTTCTTC. Residues: CASSLTGGGGLYNEQFF. V is TRBV7-2 and J is TRBJ2-1; D perhaps matches TRBD2 (7 bases). Trimming shortened V by 2 bases and J by 4 bases, and 18 bases separated the two germline ends. The CDR3 length is 17 residues. CDR1 is SGHTA and CDR2 is FQGNSA in the germline V gene.

The V and J genes are TRBV14 and TRBJ2-3; D gene unclear. Germline V gene sequence: CDR1 SGHDN, CDR2 FVKESK. Trimming stripped 5 bases from V and 0 bases from J, with 18 bases between. This CDR3 comprises 17 residues. The CDR3 here is CASSTRKGTISTDTQYF. CDR3 nucleotides: TGTGCCAGCAGCACACGGAAAGGCACAATTAGCACAGATACGCAGTATTTT.

The rearrangement links TRBV5-1 to TRBJ2-3; 10 positions agree with TRBD2. With V trimmed by 4 bases and J by 2 bases, 10 bases remained unmatched. This CDR3 spans 17 amino acids. Germline lookup yields CDR1 SGHRS and CDR2 YFSETQ. CDR3 nucleotide sequence: TGCGCCAGCAGCCCCCGGGCAGCGGGGGGGCCCACAGATACGCAGTATTTT. Amino acid sequence: CASSPRAAGGPTDTQYF.

The chain carries TRBV9 and TRBJ2-3, with D possibly matching TRBD2 (7 bases). The V gene's germline CDR1 is SGDLS and CDR2 YYNGEE. V lost 3 bases and J lost 0, with 20 bases in between. This CDR3 has 18 amino acids. The CDR3 loop reads CASSETLGGGRSTDTQYF. The DNA of the CDR3 is TGTGCCAGCAGCGAAACTTTAGGGGGGGGGCGGAGCACAGATACGCAGTATTTT.

V gene TRBV4-2 combines with J gene TRBJ2-7; D is undetermined. The CDR3 totals 14 residues. The germline V gene encodes CDR1 LGHNA and CDR2 YNFKEQ. Trimming removed 1 base at V and 2 bases at J, with 9 bases between. Here the CDR3 DNA reads TGTGCCAGCAGCCAAGTCGACTCACCCTACGAGCAGTACTTC. This codes for CASSQVDSPYEQYF.

The V and J genes are TRBV7-8 and TRBJ2-2; D might be TRBD2 (5 bases). CDR3 length equals 15 residues. From germline, CDR1 is SGHVS and CDR2 FQNEAQ. V was shortened by 1 base and J by 1 base, with 7 bases between the two germline ends. The CDR3 region is CASSLVAGNTGELFF. Here the CDR3 DNA reads TGTGCCAGCAGCTTAGTGGCGGGGAACACCGGGGAGCTGTTTTTT.

The chain employs TRBV29-1 and TRBJ1-2, with a weak D call TRBD1 (5 bases). There are 11 residues in the CDR3. Trimming stripped 4 bases from V and 3 bases from J, with 6 bases between. CDR1 is SQVTM and CDR2 is ANQGSEA in the germline V gene. The CDR3 region has the DNA TGCAGCGTTGCGACAGACTATGGCTACACCTTC. Translated: CSVATDYGYTF.

Only a few counts were recorded for this clone. The rearrangement links TRBV7-9 to TRBJ1-1; D unresolved. V lost 4 bases to trimming and J lost 1 base, with 13 bases between them. The CDR3 runs to 15 residues. Looked up from germline, CDR1 is SEHNR and CDR2 is FQNEAQ (reference sequence). CDR3 loop: CASSSQGGPNTEAFF. CDR3 bases: TGTGCCAGCAGCTCGCAAGGAGGGCCGAACACTGAAGCTTTCTTT.

The CDR3, as DNA: TGTGCCAGCAGTGGGAAGGGTTTCAATCAGCCCCAGCATTTT. This encodes CASSGKGFNQPQHF. This sequence joins TRBV2 and TRBJ1-5; D remains unclear. V dropped 4 bases and J dropped 3 bases, with 10 bases sitting between them. Germline V gene data show CDR1 as SNHLY and CDR2 as FYNNEI. The CDR3 length is 14 residues.

The chain combines TRBV6-1 with TRBJ2-7; 7 nucleotides match TRBD2. The CDR3 totals 13 residues. Unmatched junction bases numbered 3, after V lost 4 bases and J lost 3 bases. Germline V CDR1 and CDR2: MNHNS, SASEGT. The CDR3 here is CASSAREVYEQYF. In DNA, the CDR3 is TGTGCCAGCAGTGCCCGGGAGGTCTACGAGCAGTACTTC.